The 6 T cell receptor beta chains presented below share a single source sample, sequenced in a study of Tregs in tolerant kidney transplant recipients. The method was immunoSEQ multiplex PCR; TCRdb's version includes in-frame clones alone and lacks a portion of them. The sample carries 84,000 or so clones, 80% to 95% recorded once. Recipients received nonmyeloablative bone marrow transplants from related graft donors, with transient mixed chimerism. The sample here was CD4+ T cells from blood (PBMCs), taken 12 months after the transplant. The source of these receptors is a human patient who received a combined kidney and bone marrow transplant. The graft donor may have given rise to some T cells.

The chain is built from TRBV7-2 and TRBJ2-1, with 9 bases identical to TRBD2. The CDR3 covers 15 residues. The V gene end was trimmed by 5 bases and the J gene end by 4 bases; junction bases not matched to a gene: 6. Germline loops: CDR1 SGHTA, CDR2 FQGNSA. The CDR3 loop reads CASSVSGSRYNEQFF. As DNA, the CDR3 is TGTGCCAGCAGCGTTAGCGGGAGTCGTTACAATGAGCAGTTCTTC.

The chain couples TRBV7-6 to TRBJ2-5, with a weak D call TRBD1 (5 bases). Trimming removed 2 bases at V and 3 bases at J, with 10 bases between. This CDR3 has 14 residues. The V gene's germline CDR1 is SGHVS and CDR2 FNYEAQ. The CDR3 here is CASSLLGAKETQYF. CDR3 DNA sequence: TGTGCCAGCAGCTTATTAGGGGCGAAAGAGACCCAGTACTTC.

V and J are TRBV28 and TRBJ2-6; D ambiguous. The CDR3 is 16 residues long. V lost 2 bases, J lost 4 bases, and 12 bases lay in between. From germline, CDR1 is MDHEN and CDR2 SYDVKM. CDR3 residues: CASSLASGSGANVLTF. The DNA for the CDR3 is TGTGCCAGCAGTTTAGCCTCGGGTTCCGGGGCCAACGTCCTGACTTTC.

This chain joins TRBV6-1 and TRBJ1-6, with 9 positions matching TRBD1. The CDR3 sequence is 16 residues long. The germline CDR1 and CDR2 sequences are MNHNS and SASEGT. V gave up 0 bases and J gave up 10 bases; unmatched junction bases: 7. The CDR3 bases are TGTGCCAGCAGTGAAGCGTCGGGACAGGGTATATCACCCCTCCACTTT. It is translated as CASSEASGQGISPLHF.

This clone was detected once. The rearrangement joins TRBV7-2 to TRBJ2-4; TRBD1 agrees at 7 bases. The V and J ends lost 1 base and 9 bases, in that order; junction bases with no gene match: 9. The CDR3 length is 15 residues. Looked up from germline, CDR1 is SGHTA and CDR2 is FQGNSA. This CDR3 reads CASSLVSTGSGIQYF. The CDR3 DNA sequence: TGTGCCAGCAGCTTAGTGTCGACAGGGAGTGGCATTCAGTACTTC.

The rearrangement uses TRBV5-4 and TRBJ2-5, with TRBD1 identical over 9 bases. Germline assignment: CDR1 SGHNT and CDR2 YYREEE (reference sequence). This CDR3 comprises 15 residues. The V and J ends lost 3 bases and 0 bases, in that order; junction bases with no gene match: 3. The CDR3 bases are TGTGCCAGCAGCTCCAACAGGGGGCACCAAGAGACCCAGTACTTC. Encoded protein: CASSSNRGHQETQYF.